This entry is about one TCR beta chain. The data belong to a study of blood T cell repertoires in COVID-19. Methods used by the authors: The assay estimated nucleated cells by amplifying reference gene primers. TCRdb keeps only in-frame clones here, not all; method: immunoSEQ multiplex PCR. V and J calls and clone size follow that table, whereas D and trimming were derived from the DNA. The data hold over 150,000 clones, with approximately 89% observed a single time. The CDR3 is 17 amino acids. After removal of 4 bases from V and 3 bases from J, the junction contained 4 bases not matched to a gene. Germline V gives CDR1 SGHAT, CDR2 FQNNGV.

J is TRBJ2-6 and V is TRBV11-2; 12 bases fit TRBD1. This TCR was sampled from a man aged 40-49 years who had recovered from COVID-19. The sequenced sample consisted of PBMCs or T cells enriched from blood (not recorded which). CDR3: CASSSGQGALGANVLTF. In DNA, the CDR3 is TGTGCCAGCAGCTCGGGACAGGGGGCTCTTGGGGCCAACGTCCTGACTTTC. The full variable domain, rest sourced from reference TRBV11-2 and TRBJ2-6, is EAGVAQSPRYKIIEKRQSVAFWCNPISGHATLYWYQQILGQGPKLLIQFQNNGVVDDSQLPKDRFSAERLKGVDSTLKIQPAKLEDSAVYLCASSSGQGALGANVLTFGAGSRLTVL.